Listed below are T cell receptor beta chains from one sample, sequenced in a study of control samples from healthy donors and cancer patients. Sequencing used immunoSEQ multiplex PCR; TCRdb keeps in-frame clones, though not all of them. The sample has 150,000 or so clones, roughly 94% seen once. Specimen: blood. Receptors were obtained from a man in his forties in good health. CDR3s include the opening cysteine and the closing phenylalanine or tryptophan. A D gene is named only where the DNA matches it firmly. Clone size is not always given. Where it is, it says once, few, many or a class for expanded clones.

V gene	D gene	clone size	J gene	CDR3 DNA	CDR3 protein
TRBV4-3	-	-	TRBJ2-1	TGCGCCAGCAGCCAAGGTGGGGGGCAGGCAGGTGAGCAGTTCTTC	CASSQGGGQAGEQFF
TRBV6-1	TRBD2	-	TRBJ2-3	TGTGCCAGCAGTGAACGGTGGGCTAGCGGAAGCACAGATACGCAGTATTTT	CASSERWASGSTDTQYF
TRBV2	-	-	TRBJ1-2	TGTGCCAGCAGCGGGGACGGGTATGGCTACACCTTC	CASSGDGYGYTF
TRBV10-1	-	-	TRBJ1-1	TGCGCCAGCAGTCCAGCCGGGACGGGAGACACTGAAGCTTTCTTT	CASSPAGTGDTEAFF
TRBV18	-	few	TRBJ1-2	TGTGCCAGCTCCTCCCTTCCAGGGGACTATGGCTACACCTTC	CASSSLPGDYGYTF
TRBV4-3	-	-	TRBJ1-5	TGCGCCAGCAGCCAAGCCGCCGGGACGGTCCCCTATGCCCAGCATTTT	CASSQAAGTVPYAQHF
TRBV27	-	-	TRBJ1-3	TGTGCCAGTCGGGGGACGCCTGGAAACACCATATATTTT	CASRGTPGNTIYF
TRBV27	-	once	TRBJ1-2	TGTGCCAGCAGTTTCCGTGTCGGGGGCAGCTATGGCTACACCTTC	CASSFRVGGSYGYTF
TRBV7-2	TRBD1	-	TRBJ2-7	TGTGCCAGCAGCCACAGACAGGGCGCTGTGGGGGAGCAGTACTTC	CASSHRQGAVGEQYF
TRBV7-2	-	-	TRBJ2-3	TGTGCCAGCAGCACTATGCCAGATACGCAGTATTTT	CASSTMPDTQYF
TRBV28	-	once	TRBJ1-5	TGTGCCAGCGTTGAGCAGGGGCCTGGGCGGCCCCAGCATTTT	CASVEQGPGRPQHF
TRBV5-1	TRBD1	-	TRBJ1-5	TGCGCCAGCAGCTTGATGGGACAGGCTAATCAGCCCCAGCATTTT	CASSLMGQANQPQHF
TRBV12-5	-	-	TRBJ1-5	TGTGCTAGTGGTTTGGTTTTTGGTAATACAGGGACTTTTAGCAATCAGCCCCAGCATTTT	CASGLVFGNTGTFSNQPQHF
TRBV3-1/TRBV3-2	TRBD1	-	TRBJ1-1	TGTGCCAGCAGGCCAGAAGGGGGCAGGGCTTTCTTT	CASRPEGGRAFF
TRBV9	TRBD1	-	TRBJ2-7	TGTGCCAGCAGCCCTCGGACAGGGGGCGCCTACGAGCAGTACTTC	CASSPRTGGAYEQYF
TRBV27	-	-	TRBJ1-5	TGTGCCAGCAGTTCCCCCGACAGGTATAGCAATCAGCCCCAGCATTTT	CASSSPDRYSNQPQHF
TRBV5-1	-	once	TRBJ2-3	TGCGCCAGCAGCTCGTCGTACCCTAATACGCAGTATTTT	CASSSSYPNTQYF
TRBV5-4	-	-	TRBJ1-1	TGTGCCAGCAGTACCCGACAGACAAACACTGAAGCTTTCTTT	CASSTRQTNTEAFF
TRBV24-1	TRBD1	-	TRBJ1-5	TGTGCCACCAGTGACCACCGGGACAGGAATCAGCCCCAGCATTTT	CATSDHRDRNQPQHF
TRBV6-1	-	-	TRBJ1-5	TGTGCCAGCAGTGACCTTCAGCCCCAGCATTTT	CASSDLQPQHF
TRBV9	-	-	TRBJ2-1	TGTGCCAGCAGCCCCTGGACGGAGGGGATGGAATATGAGCAGTTCTTC	CASSPWTEGMEYEQFF
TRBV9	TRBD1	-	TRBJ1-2	TGTGCCAGCAGGACAGGGGATAGCTACACCTTC	CASRTGDSYTF
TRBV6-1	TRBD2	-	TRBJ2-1	TGTGCCAGCAGTGAATCGGGGACTAGCGGGGCCTCCAGCTCCTACAATGAGCAGTTCTTC	CASSESGTSGASSSYNEQFF
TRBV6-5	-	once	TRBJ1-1	TGTGCCAGCAGTTATGGGGGGCTGGGCACTGAAGCTTTCTTT	CASSYGGLGTEAFF
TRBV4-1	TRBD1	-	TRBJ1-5	TGCGCCAGCAGCCAAGGCAGGGGGGCCCGCAATCAGCCCCAGCATTTT	CASSQGRGARNQPQHF
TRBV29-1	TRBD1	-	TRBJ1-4	TGCAGCGTCCAGGGGGGACAGACTAATGAAAAACTGTTTTTT	CSVQGGQTNEKLFF
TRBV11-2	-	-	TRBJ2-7	TGTGCCAGCATCGAGTTGGGGGAGCAGTACTTC	CASIELGEQYF
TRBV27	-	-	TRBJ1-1	TGTGCCAGCAGTTTGAGGGAGGGCACTGAAGCTTTCTTT	CASSLREGTEAFF
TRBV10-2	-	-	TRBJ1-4	TGCGCCAGCAGTGAGGGTAATGAAAAACTGTTTTTT	CASSEGNEKLFF
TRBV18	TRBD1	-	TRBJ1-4	TGTGCCAGCTCACCAAGTAAGGGGACAGTAGATGAAAAACTGTTTTTT	CASSPSKGTVDEKLFF
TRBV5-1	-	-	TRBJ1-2	TGCGCCAGCAGTGCTGGGGGTATCGACAACTATGGCTACACCTTC	CASSAGGIDNYGYTF
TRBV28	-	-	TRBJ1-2	TGTGCCAGCAGAAAAGACAGCAACTATGGCTACACCTTC	CASRKDSNYGYTF
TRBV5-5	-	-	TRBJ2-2	TGTGCCAGCAGCCCGAACACCGGGGAGCTGTTTTTT	CASSPNTGELFF
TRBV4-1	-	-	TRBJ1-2	TGCGCCAGCAGCCAGAGCACAGGTGCCCTGCTGTATGGCTACACCTTC	CASSQSTGALLYGYTF
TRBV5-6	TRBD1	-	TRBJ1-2	TGTGCCAGCAGTTCCGGGACAGCCTTTCCCTCCTATGGCTACACCTTC	CASSSGTAFPSYGYTF
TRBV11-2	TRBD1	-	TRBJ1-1	TGTGCCAGCAGCCAGGGGGGGAACACTGAAGCTTTCTTT	CASSQGGNTEAFF
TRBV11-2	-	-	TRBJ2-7	TGTGCCAGCGACGGGGCGGGTCGTGCCTACGAGCAGTACTTC	CASDGAGRAYEQYF
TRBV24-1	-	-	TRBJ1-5	TGTGCCACCAGTGTTTATGACAGGTACGATAGCAATCAGCCCCAGCATTTT	CATSVYDRYDSNQPQHF
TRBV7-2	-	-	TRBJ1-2	TGTGCCAGCAGCTTATTTGGGGGGGACTATGGCTACACCTTC	CASSLFGGDYGYTF
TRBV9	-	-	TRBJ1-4	TGTGCCAGCAGCTCCCGCGAGACGGCAACTAATGAAAAACTGTTTTTT	CASSSRETATNEKLFF